Shown below are 27 T cell receptor beta chains from a single sample sequenced in a study of regulatory dendritic cells for organ transplantation. Method: immunoSEQ multiplex PCR; TCRdb's copy keeps in-frame clones and lacks some. Counted here are approximately 10,000 clones, 65% occurring once; the ten biggest clones make up approximately 0.57%. These receptors' targets are unknown. Allogeneic regulatory or mature dendritic cells were co-cultured for roughly five days with CFSE-labeled sorted T cells at 1:10. Material: naive CD4+ T cells from blood cultured with dendritic cells. Subset noted: CD45RA+ naive T cells. These receptors all stem from a human donor in good health.

The chain links TRBV5-4 to TRBJ2-7; weak D call: TRBD2 (6 bases). The CDR3 sequence is 14 residues long. Deletions cut 4 bases from V and 4 bases from J, with 15 bases between. In germline, CDR1 is SGHNT, CDR2 YYREEE (reference sequence). CDR3 loop: CASSSPGLGYEQYF. CDR3 bases: TGTGCCAGCAGCAGCCCGGGACTTGGGTACGAGCAGTACTTC. Looking up the rest from reference TRBV5-4 and TRBJ2-7 gives the full variable domain: ETGVTQSPTHLIKTRGQQVTLRCSSQSGHNTVSWYQQALGQGPQFIFQYYREEENGRGNFPPRFSGLQFPNYSSELNVNALELDDSALYLCASSSPGLGYEQYFGPGTRLTVT.

The rearrangement links TRBV9 to TRBJ2-2, with 7 positions matching TRBD1. Germline-derived CDR1 and CDR2 are SGDLS and YYNGEE. CDR3 length: 17 amino acids. After removal of 2 bases from V and 2 bases from J, the junction contained 9 bases not matched to a gene. The CDR3 coding sequence is TGTGCCAGCAGCGTCCCGTCGGGACAGACAAACACCGGGGAGCTGTTTTTT. Its translation: CASSVPSGQTNTGELFF.

The chain couples TRBV29-1 to TRBJ1-1; D gene unclear. Germline lookup yields CDR1 SQVTM and CDR2 ANQGSEA. V gave up 7 bases and J gave up 4 bases, with 16 bases separating them. There are 13 residues in the CDR3. Here the CDR3 DNA reads TGCAGCGCCCGACCCGTATCGGGCACTGAAGCTTTCTTT. Its protein is CSARPVSGTEAFF.

A few counts support this clone. The chain uses TRBV11-3 and TRBJ2-5; 10 bases are a match to TRBD1. The CDR3 covers 17 residues. With 1 base clipped from V and 5 bases from J, the junction kept 10 bases outside the gene matches. Germline V gene lookup returns CDR1 SGHNT and CDR2 YENEEA. The DNA of the CDR3 is TGTGCCAGCAGCTTAGGGGTTTGGGGACAGGGGATGGAGACCCAGTACTTC. Translation: CASSLGVWGQGMETQYF.

The chain uses TRBV5-4 and TRBJ2-7, with a tentative D call TRBD2 (6 bases). The V end was cut by 1 base, the J end by 5 bases, with 13 bases between. The CDR3 extends over 14 amino acids. Germline values: CDR1 SGHNT, CDR2 YYREEE (reference sequence). The CDR3 protein is CASSLNFAGNEQYF. CDR3 coding DNA: TGTGCCAGCAGCTTGAATTTCGCGGGGAACGAGCAGTACTTC.

This clone was counted a single time. The chain employs TRBV5-1 and TRBJ1-2; 7 bases agree with TRBD1. Trimming cost V 0 bases and J 4 bases; bases outside gene matches: 6. Germline V gene sequence: CDR1 SGHRS, CDR2 YFSETQ. The CDR3 sequence is 15 residues long. In DNA form, the CDR3 reads TGCGCCAGCAGCTTGGGCCCAGGGGGGTCCTATGGCTACACCTTC. Translation: CASSLGPGGSYGYTF.

The gene calls are TRBV4-1 and TRBJ1-3, with a tentative D call TRBD1 (6 bases). The CDR3 covers 15 residues. Germline CDR1 reads MGHRA; CDR2 reads YSYEKL. V was clipped by 4 bases and J by 3 bases, with 13 bases between them. CDR3 in DNA: TGCGCCAGCAGCCGGTACAGGGAAGGTGGAAACACCATATATTTT. As protein: CASSRYREGGNTIYF.

This clone was recorded a few times. The chain recombines TRBV9 with TRBJ2-7, with D tentatively TRBD1 (5 bases). CDR1 is SGDLS and CDR2 is YYNGEE in the germline V gene. The ends were cut back, 4 bases at V and 0 bases at J, with 11 bases in the middle. The CDR3 extends over 14 amino acids. The CDR3 region is CASSRQFSSYEQYF. CDR3 sequence (DNA): TGTGCCAGCAGCCGACAGTTCAGCTCCTACGAGCAGTACTTC.

The chain has TRBV19 and TRBJ1-2, with 8 bases identical to TRBD1. CDR1 is LNHDA and CDR2 is SQIVND in the germline V gene (reference sequence). This CDR3 has 13 amino acids. After removal of 5 bases from V and 6 bases from J, the junction contained 5 bases not matched to a gene. CDR3 amino acids: CASSPGQGHGYTF. The CDR3 DNA sequence: TGTGCCAGTAGTCCCGGACAGGGCCATGGCTACACCTTC.

This rearrangement joins TRBV5-1 to TRBJ1-4, with D possibly being TRBD1 (6 bases). Germline V gene sequence: CDR1 SGHRS, CDR2 YFSETQ. This CDR3 region has 16 residues. With 4 bases removed from V and 0 bases from J, the gap between germline ends came to 13 bases. This chain's CDR3 is CASSIDRTSTNEKLFF. The CDR3 DNA sequence: TGCGCCAGCAGCATCGACAGGACCTCAACTAATGAAAAACTGTTTTTT.

V usage is TRBV18 and J usage is TRBJ1-1; 7 nucleotides agree with TRBD1. Germline V gene data show CDR1 as KGHSH and CDR2 as LQKENI. The CDR3 length is 13 residues. After removal of 3 bases from V and 3 bases from J, the junction contained 1 base not matched to a gene. The CDR3 loop is CASSPTGDTEAFF. DNA for the CDR3: TGTGCCAGCTCACCTACAGGGGACACTGAAGCTTTCTTT.

This clone has only a few counts. The V and J genes are TRBV2 and TRBJ2-5; D is perhaps TRBD2 (5 bases). The CDR3 loop spans 14 amino acids. Trimming took 4 bases from V and 1 from J, leaving 10 bases between them. Looked up from germline, CDR1 is SNHLY and CDR2 is FYNNEI. The CDR3 sequence: CASSVLRVQETQYF. CDR3 bases: TGTGCCAGCAGTGTTTTGCGGGTCCAAGAGACCCAGTACTTC.

CDR3: CASSPLGSYTEAFF. In DNA, the CDR3 is TGCGCCAGCAGCCCCCTGGGGAGCTACACTGAAGCTTTCTTT. The gene calls are TRBV5-1 and TRBJ1-1, with D unclear. Germline V gene sequence: CDR1 SGHRS, CDR2 YFSETQ. V gave up 4 bases and J gave up 3 bases, with 13 bases separating them. This CDR3 is 14 amino acids long.

J is TRBJ1-2 and V is TRBV12-1. TRBV12-1 is a pseudogene segment. This CDR3 spans 19 amino acids. The CDR3 here is CASSPRGYRGLQKNYGYTF. The CDR3 bases are TGTGCCAGCAGCCCAAGGGGTTATAGGGGACTACAAAAGAACTATGGCTACACCTTC.

The chain uses TRBV4-2 and TRBJ2-1; 11 bases fit TRBD1. Losses at the gene ends were 4 bases for V and 5 bases for J; bases not matched to a gene: 13. This CDR3 is 18 amino acids long. The germline V gene has CDR1 LGHNA and CDR2 YNFKEQ. CDR3 protein: CASSRFPGTGGNHNEQFF. DNA for the CDR3: TGTGCCAGCAGCCGATTTCCCGGGACAGGGGGAAACCACAATGAGCAGTTCTTC.

This chain uses TRBV12-5 with TRBJ2-7; D uncertain. V lost 0 bases, J lost 0 bases, and 9 bases lay in between. The CDR3 totals 15 residues. From germline, CDR1 is LGHNT and CDR2 FRNRAP. CDR3 sequence reads: CASGLVLKSSYEQYF. DNA for the CDR3: TGTGCTAGTGGTTTGGTACTAAAGAGCTCCTACGAGCAGTACTTC.

This clone has only a few counts. The V gene is TRBV21-1, the J gene TRBJ2-2; TRBD2 is taken as the D call from the table, unchecked against the DNA. TRBV21-1 is designated a pseudogene. The CDR3 sequence is 15 residues long. CDR3 loop: CASSHSGGTTGELFF. The CDR3 nucleotides read TGTGCCAGCAGTCACAGCGGGGGGACCACCGGGGAGCTGTTTTTT.

This clone was observed a single time. The rearrangement joins TRBV2 to TRBJ1-5; possible D gene TRBD1, 5 bases. The CDR3 is 16 residues long. Germline V gene lookup returns CDR1 SNHLY and CDR2 FYNNEI. Trimming stripped 3 bases from V and 1 base from J, with 13 bases between. The DNA of the CDR3 is TGTGCCAGCAGTGATGAAGGGGCGAGGAGCAATCAGCCCCAGCATTTT. Translation: CASSDEGARSNQPQHF.

The J gene is TRBJ2-7, the V gene TRBV15; weak D call: TRBD1 (7 bases). CDR1 is LNHNV, CDR2 YYDKDF, per germline (reference sequence). The CDR3 spans 15 residues. The germline V and J ends were trimmed by 5 bases and 1 base, with 15 bases remaining between them. The CDR3 spells CATSEQGRLSYEQYF. For the CDR3, the DNA is TGTGCCACCAGCGAACAGGGGAGGCTTTCCTACGAGCAGTACTTC.

The chain recombines TRBV9 with TRBJ2-7; 8 bases agree with TRBD2. CDR3 length: 16 amino acids. Trimming took 1 base from V and 2 from J; bases not matched to a gene: 8. Germline CDR1 is SGDLS and CDR2 is YYNGEE. This CDR3 is CASSVSSGGPTYEQYF. In DNA, the CDR3 is TGTGCCAGCAGCGTAAGCAGCGGGGGCCCTACCTACGAGCAGTACTTC.

The chain carries TRBV10-3 and TRBJ2-7, with 7 bases aligning to TRBD1. The CDR3 is made up of 14 amino acids. Per germline, CDR1 ENHRY and CDR2 SYGVKD. Germline trimming cut 5 bases from V and 7 bases from J; bases unmatched to any gene: 11. The CDR3 sequence is CAISPGTESREQYF. For the CDR3, the DNA is TGTGCCATCAGTCCCGGGACAGAATCTCGTGAGCAGTACTTC.

This clone was found a few times. The chain employs TRBV7-2 and TRBJ2-7; 8 bases agree with TRBD2. This CDR3 is 15 amino acids long. CDR1 is SGHTA, CDR2 FQGNSA, per germline. J was trimmed by 3 bases and V by 5 bases; bases with no gene match: 9. The CDR3 is CASSAPTGTSYEQYF. CDR3 coding DNA: TGTGCCAGCAGCGCTCCGACCGGGACTAGCTACGAGCAGTACTTC.

The J gene is TRBJ1-2, the V gene TRBV4-2; perhaps TRBD1 as D (5 bases). Looked up from germline, CDR1 is LGHNA and CDR2 is YNFKEQ. V lost 0 bases and J lost 5, with 13 bases in between. This CDR3 is 15 amino acids long. CDR3 loop: CASSQEYSRAYGYTF. The CDR3 DNA follows: TGTGCCAGCAGCCAAGAGTATAGCAGGGCGTATGGCTACACCTTC.

The rearrangement uses TRBV5-1 and TRBJ2-2; D gene uncertain. CDR1 is SGHRS, CDR2 YFSETQ, per germline. V dropped 2 bases and J dropped 5 bases, with 16 bases sitting between them. This CDR3 region has 16 residues. CDR3 region: CASSFQSSEKTGELFF. The CDR3 nucleotides read TGCGCCAGCAGCTTCCAAAGCAGCGAGAAGACCGGGGAGCTGTTTTTT.

The rearrangement uses TRBV7-2 and TRBJ1-1, with D possibly matching TRBD1 (5 bases). The CDR3 spans 14 residues. The germline V and J ends were trimmed by 0 bases and 7 bases, with 12 bases remaining between them. Per the germline V gene, CDR1 is SGHTA and CDR2 is FQGNSA. CDR3 residues: CASSLAADSHEAFF. CDR3 coding DNA: TGTGCCAGCAGCTTAGCGGCCGACAGCCATGAAGCTTTCTTT.

This clone was recorded a few times. The chain uses TRBV27 and TRBJ2-1; TRBD1 matches at 11 bases. V lost 6 bases to trimming and J lost 8 bases; unmatched junction nucleotides: 6. Germline assignment: CDR1 MNHEY and CDR2 SMNVEV (reference sequence). The CDR3 extends over 14 amino acids. The CDR3 sequence: CASRRGQGVDEQFF. CDR3 sequence (DNA): TGTGCCAGCAGAAGGGGACAGGGGGTAGATGAGCAGTTCTTC.

This clone turned up a few times. The chain recombines TRBV5-1 with TRBJ1-3; 7 bases are a match to TRBD1. The germline V gene has CDR1 SGHRS and CDR2 YFSETQ. The V and J ends lost 0 bases and 0 bases, in that order; junction bases with no gene match: 6. The CDR3 length is 17 residues. CDR3 protein: CASSLAGTVTSGNTIYF. The DNA for the CDR3 is TGCGCCAGCAGCTTGGCCGGGACAGTGACCTCTGGAAACACCATATATTTT. The variable domain in full, completed from reference TRBV5-1 and TRBJ1-3, reads KAGVTQTPRYLIKTRGQQVTLSCSPISGHRSVSWYQQTPGQGLQFLFEYFSETQRNKGNFPGRFSGRQFSNSRSEMNVSTLELGDSALYLCASSLAGTVTSGNTIYFGEGSWLTVV.